These 32 T cell receptor beta chains originate from one sample sequenced in a study of T cells in localized non-small cell lung cancer (TCRdb year 2020). Receptors were amplified or captured by the immunoSEQ multiplex PCR assay. The immuneACCESS repertoire file appears here via TCRdb, limited to in-frame rearrangements. These files lack a portion of the clones; in checked studies, under half of the deficit traces to unresolved V genes, and the cause of the others is not known. For this sample the table gives under 40,000 clones, of which just under 80% were detected only once. The ten largest account for 35% to 45% of the sample. The sample was peripheral blood, taken before any cancer treatment. These receptor sequences come from a male donor at least 60 years old with stage II squamous cell lung carcinoma.

Only a few counts were recorded for this clone. This chain connects TRBV29-1 to TRBJ1-1; D call uncertain. V was cut by 3 bases and J by 10 bases, with 15 bases left in between. CDR3 length: 12 residues. CDR1 is SQVTM and CDR2 is ANQGSEA in the germline V gene. In DNA form, the CDR3 reads TGCAGCGTTGAGCACACCCCGCGCGTAGCTTTCTTT. Its translation: CSVEHTPRVAFF.

The chain is built from TRBV2 and TRBJ2-1; 8 nucleotides agree with TRBD2. V shed 0 bases, J shed 8 bases, and the junction held 18 bases outside the gene matches. The CDR3 contains 19 residues. Germline V gene lookup returns CDR1 SNHLY and CDR2 FYNNEI. The CDR3 region is CASSEAPPGLAGGMDEQFF. CDR3 DNA: TGTGCCAGCAGTGAAGCGCCCCCCGGACTAGCCGGGGGGATGGATGAGCAGTTCTTC.

The J gene is TRBJ1-1, the V gene TRBV15; 7 nucleotides line up with TRBD1. V trimming: 3 bases; J trimming: 1 base; junction bases outside the gene matches: 5. CDR3 size: 15 residues. Germline values: CDR1 LNHNV, CDR2 YYDKDF (reference sequence). CDR3 region: CATSRGQLANTEAFF. In nucleotides, the CDR3 is TGTGCCACCAGCAGGGGACAGCTGGCGAACACTGAAGCTTTCTTT.

In its sample, this clone was seen a few times. This chain uses TRBV11-3 with TRBJ2-7, with unresolved D. The CDR3 totals 13 residues. V was trimmed by 1 base and J by 3 bases, leaving 7 bases between them. In germline, CDR1 is SGHNT, CDR2 YENEEA. The CDR3 spells CASSLVPDYEQYF. CDR3 coding DNA: TGTGCCAGCAGCTTAGTTCCCGACTACGAGCAGTACTTC.

V is TRBV6-5 and J is TRBJ1-5; D is undetermined. This CDR3 spans 14 amino acids. Germline V gene lookup returns CDR1 MNHEY and CDR2 SVGAGI. V gave up 2 bases and J gave up 0 bases, with 5 bases separating them. The CDR3 is CASSYRNSNQPQHF. The CDR3 DNA follows: TGTGCCAGCAGTTACCGCAATAGCAATCAGCCCCAGCATTTT.

J is TRBJ1-5 and V is TRBV6-6; D is uncertain. V was pared by 10 bases and J by 4 bases, with 17 bases between. Germline CDR1 MNHNY, CDR2 SVGAGI (reference sequence). The CDR3 runs 14 residues. In DNA form, the CDR3 reads TGTGCCACCCAGCCGAGGGCAGCTAATCAGCCCCAGCATTTT. Translated, it gives CATQPRAANQPQHF.

V is TRBV7-2 and J is TRBJ2-7, with TRBD2 identical over 10 bases. Losses at the gene ends were 5 bases for V and 2 bases for J; bases not matched to a gene: 6. Germline CDR1 and CDR2: SGHTA and FQGNSA. The CDR3 runs 15 residues. The CDR3 region has the DNA TGTGCCAGCAGCCCGCAGCGGGAGGGTCCCTACGAGCAGTACTTC. Amino acid sequence: CASSPQREGPYEQYF.

This clone was counted a few times. The chain has TRBV5-6 and TRBJ2-1; maybe TRBD1 (6 bases). CDR1 and CDR2 from the germline V gene are SGHDT and YYEEEE. V lost 1 base to trimming and J lost 2 bases, with 7 bases between them. The CDR3 totals 14 residues. The chain's CDR3 is CASSLSGAYNEQFF. The CDR3 bases are TGTGCCAGCAGCTTGTCAGGGGCCTACAATGAGCAGTTCTTC.

This chain uses TRBV6-1 with TRBJ1-1; D is unresolved. V lost 5 bases to trimming and J lost 3 bases, with 4 bases between them. The germline CDR1 and CDR2 sequences are MNHNS and SASEGT. This CDR3 is 11 amino acids long. CDR3 sequence reads: CASSFHTEAFF. Here the CDR3 DNA reads TGTGCCAGCAGTTTCCACACTGAAGCTTTCTTT.

The V and J genes are TRBV29-1 and TRBJ2-7, with D possibly TRBD2 on 5 matching bases. CDR1 and CDR2 from the germline V gene are SQVTM and ANQGSEA. Trimming stripped 7 bases from V and 7 bases from J, with 23 bases between. The length of the CDR3 is 14 residues. The CDR3 DNA reads as TGCAGCGCCATAGCTAGCCCCACTAAAGGGGAGCAGTACTTC. Amino acids: CSAIASPTKGEQYF.

CDR3 residues: CASSVEARANVLTF. Written as DNA, the CDR3 is TGTGCCAGCAGCGTAGAGGCCAGGGCCAACGTCCTGACTTTC. The chain is built from TRBV9 and TRBJ2-6, with D hard to call. This CDR3 region has 14 residues. V was clipped by 0 bases and J by 5 bases, with 6 bases between them. Germline CDR1 is SGDLS and CDR2 is YYNGEE.

This clone was picked up one time. The chain recombines TRBV9 with TRBJ2-1, with a possible D match to TRBD1 (6 bases). The CDR3 is 16 amino acids. Per germline, CDR1 SGDLS and CDR2 YYNGEE. Trimming removed 3 bases from V and 1 base from J, with 14 bases in between. The CDR3 loop is CASSALQGGSYNEQFF. The CDR3 nucleotides read TGTGCCAGCAGCGCATTACAGGGTGGGTCCTACAATGAGCAGTTCTTC.

The genes are TRBV2 and TRBJ2-5, with D perhaps assigned TRBD1 or TRBD2 (5 bases each). Germline V CDR1 and CDR2: SNHLY, FYNNEI. Trimming removed 8 bases from V and 4 bases from J, with 11 bases in between. The CDR3 has 12 residues. As DNA, the CDR3 is TGTGCCAGCCGGGACGACGGAGAGACCCAGTACTTC. It translates to CASRDDGETQYF.

The chain has TRBV4-1 and TRBJ2-2; no reliable D call. CDR1 is MGHRA and CDR2 is YSYEKL in the germline V gene. The V end was cut by 1 base, the J end by 1 base, with 7 bases between. The CDR3 runs 15 residues. The CDR3 loop reads CASSQGSLNTGELFF. The CDR3 nucleotides read TGCGCCAGCAGCCAAGGGTCCTTGAACACCGGGGAGCTGTTTTTT.

The V call is TRBV6-5, the J call TRBJ1-6; the D is unclear. The CDR3 runs to 14 residues. Germline-derived CDR1 and CDR2 are MNHEY and SVGAGI. The ends were cut back, 5 bases at V and 6 bases at J, with 11 bases in the middle. The CDR3 loop reads CASSVSWGNSPLHF. As DNA, the CDR3 is TGTGCCAGCAGTGTCTCGTGGGGTAATTCACCCCTCCACTTT.

Note on this clone: This sample includes further DNA sequences coding for the same CDR3. V and J are TRBV6-5 and TRBJ2-2; D not resolved. Germline V lookup: CDR1 MNHEY, CDR2 SVGAGI. The V gene lost 6 bases and the J gene lost 8 bases, with 16 bases spanning the gap. The CDR3 is 14 amino acids. CDR3 in DNA: TGTGCCAGCAGCTCGTTAAGGGTAATTGGGGAGCTGTTTTTT. Its protein is CASSSLRVIGELFF.

This clone was picked up one time. Lacking the conserved final phenylalanine or tryptophan, this CDR3 likely reflects a read error. V and J are TRBV6-5 and TRBJ1-1, with a weak D call TRBD1 (6 bases). Deletions cut 0 bases from V and 7 bases from J, with 15 bases between. Germline lookup yields CDR1 MNHEY and CDR2 SVGAGI. This CDR3 contains 15 residues. CDR3 region: CASSYSQTGRREAFL. In nucleotides, the CDR3 is TGTGCCAGCAGTTACTCTCAGACAGGTCGACGTGAAGCTTTCCTT.

The CDR3 here is CASSRQGETYNEQFF. In DNA, the CDR3 is TGTGCCAGCAGTCGACAGGGGGAGACATACAATGAGCAGTTCTTC. This chain joins TRBV7-3 and TRBJ2-1; TRBD1 agrees at 9 bases. Germline V lookup: CDR1 SGHTA, CDR2 FQGTGA. Trimming at V came to 6 bases and at J to 4 bases, leaving 7 bases not matched to a gene. This CDR3 has 15 amino acids.

This clone is judged medium-sized. This chain links TRBV11-1 with TRBJ2-1; 8 nucleotides agree with TRBD1. CDR3 size: 15 residues. Germline loops: CDR1 SGHAT, CDR2 FQDESV (reference sequence). V shed 1 base and J 7 bases; nucleotides not matched to a gene: 6. The CDR3 sequence: CASSLVGTGLNEQFF. DNA for the CDR3: TGTGCCAGCAGCTTAGTGGGGACAGGACTGAATGAGCAGTTCTTC. The complete variable domain, with remaining parts taken from reference TRBV11-1 and TRBJ2-1, reads EAEVAQSPRYKITEKSQAVAFWCDPISGHATLYWYRQILGQGPELLVQFQDESVVDDSQLPKDRFSAERLKGVDSTLKIQPAELGDSAMYLCASSLVGTGLNEQFFGPGTRLTVL.

By share of the sample, this clone is large (0.1 to 1%). V and J are TRBV7-9 and TRBJ1-2; TRBD1 matches at 7 bases. Unmatched junction bases numbered 3, after V lost 1 base and J lost 4 bases. The CDR3 has 14 residues. Germline CDR1 reads SEHNR; CDR2 reads FQNEAQ (reference sequence). The CDR3 region is CASSLGWTGYGYTF. DNA of the CDR3: TGTGCCAGCAGCTTAGGCTGGACAGGCTATGGCTACACCTTC. Filled out from reference TRBV7-9 and TRBJ1-2, the complete variable domain reads DTGVSQNPRHKITKRGQNVTFRCDPISEHNRLYWYRQTLGQGPEFLTYFQNEAQLEKSRLLSDRFSAERPKGSFSTLEIQRTEQGDSAMYLCASSLGWTGYGYTFGSGTRLTVV.

This sequence joins TRBV7-2 and TRBJ2-2; 8 bases align to TRBD1. V was pared by 5 bases and J by 5 bases, with 1 base of the junction left unmatched. The germline gives CDR1 SGHTA, CDR2 FQGNSA. CDR3 length: 13 amino acids. This CDR3 is CASSRTGTGELFF. The CDR3 DNA reads as TGTGCCAGCAGCCGGACAGGGACCGGGGAGCTGTTTTTT.

V and J are TRBV4-1 and TRBJ1-5; D is possibly TRBD1 (6 bases). V shed 1 base and J shed 7 bases, with 14 bases lying between them. The CDR3 runs 15 residues. CDR1 and CDR2 from the germline V gene are MGHRA and YSYEKL. CDR3 region: CASSQVSQGIQPQHF. DNA for the CDR3: TGCGCCAGCAGCCAAGTATCACAGGGCATACAGCCCCAGCATTTT.

The chain uses TRBV30 and TRBJ2-7; 8 nucleotides match TRBD1. J was trimmed by 4 bases and V by 3 bases; bases with no gene match: 11. Germline V gene sequence: CDR1 GTSNPN, CDR2 SVGIG (reference sequence). This CDR3 comprises 15 residues. CDR3 nucleotides: TGTGCCTGGAGAACCCCCGGACAGGGCCGATACGAGCAGTACTTC. Its protein is CAWRTPGQGRYEQYF.

This chain links TRBV7-2 with TRBJ2-7; D gene unclear. There are 14 residues in the CDR3. V lost 2 bases, J lost 3 bases, and 11 bases lay in between. CDR1 is SGHTA, CDR2 FQGNSA, per germline. The CDR3 DNA follows: TGTGCCAGCAGCTTAACCTTTACGCGCTACGAGCAGTACTTC. Residues: CASSLTFTRYEQYF.

The V and J genes are TRBV7-3 and TRBJ2-2; possibly TRBD1 or TRBD2 for D (5 bases each). Germline V gene lookup returns CDR1 SGHTA and CDR2 FQGTGA. This CDR3 is 13 amino acids long. Trimming left V 5 bases short and J 8 bases short, with 12 bases between. The CDR3 DNA is TGTGCCAGCAGCAACCAGGGAGTTGGGGAGCTGTTTTTT. It is translated as CASSNQGVGELFF.

This clone was recorded at least ten times. V and J are TRBV27 and TRBJ1-1; D may be TRBD1 (6 bases). The CDR3 totals 10 residues. Germline CDR1 reads MNHEY; CDR2 reads SMNVEV (reference sequence). The V end was cut by 10 bases, the J end by 7 bases, with 10 bases between. The CDR3 bases are TGTGCCACCAGGGGCCTTGAAGCTTTCTTT. This sequence encodes CATRGLEAFF.

This clone has just a few counts. V and J are TRBV18 and TRBJ2-7; tentative D call: TRBD1 (6 bases). The CDR3 runs to 12 residues. V lost 4 bases, J lost 2 bases, and 6 bases lay in between. Germline CDR1 reads KGHSH; CDR2 reads LQKENI. The CDR3 loop is CASSQGAYEQYF. The CDR3 DNA sequence: TGTGCCAGCTCACAGGGGGCCTACGAGCAGTACTTC.

The J gene is TRBJ2-2, the V gene TRBV7-2; a weak D match, TRBD1 (5 bases). In germline, CDR1 is SGHTA, CDR2 FQGNSA. V dropped 1 base and J dropped 2 bases, with 8 bases sitting between them. The CDR3 is 15 amino acids. CDR3 sequence: CASSLGQFNTGELFF. The CDR3 nucleotides are TGTGCCAGCAGCTTAGGACAGTTTAACACCGGGGAGCTGTTTTTT.

This chain uses TRBV27 with TRBJ2-2; no clear D. V was trimmed by 1 base and J by 6 bases, leaving 9 bases between them. The CDR3 sequence is 14 residues long. Germline CDR1 and CDR2: MNHEY and SMNVEV (reference sequence). CDR3 amino acids: CASSLYNGAGELFF. CDR3 DNA: TGTGCCAGCAGTTTATATAACGGTGCCGGGGAGCTGTTTTTT.

This clone appeared a few times. The V call is TRBV19, the J call TRBJ2-7; tentative D call: TRBD2 (6 bases). V lost 3 bases and J lost 3, with 9 bases in between. Germline assignment: CDR1 LNHDA and CDR2 SQIVND (reference sequence). The CDR3 is 13 amino acids. The CDR3 DNA reads as TGTGCCAGTAGTATGGAGGGCGGCTACGAGCAGTACTTC. Encoded protein: CASSMEGGYEQYF.

This chain joins TRBV6-1 and TRBJ2-7; 7 bases line up with TRBD1. The V gene end was trimmed by 5 bases and the J gene end by 5 bases; junction bases not matched to a gene: 9. This CDR3 is 14 amino acids long. Germline loops: CDR1 MNHNS, CDR2 SASEGT. Here the CDR3 DNA reads TGTGCCAGCAGTCTTACAGGGGTCGTCCACGAGCAGTACTTC. Its protein is CASSLTGVVHEQYF.

The chain combines TRBV7-3 with TRBJ2-5; 9 nucleotides align to TRBD1. Losses at the gene ends were 2 bases for V and 4 bases for J; bases not matched to a gene: 5. The CDR3 runs to 15 residues. CDR1 is SGHTA and CDR2 is FQGTGA in the germline V gene. CDR3: CASSLGQGRVETQYF. The CDR3 DNA is TGTGCCAGCAGCTTAGGACAGGGGCGGGTAGAGACCCAGTACTTC.